This T cell receptor (beta chain) derives from a study of blood T cell repertoires in COVID-19. Study in general: The origin of the acute and convalescent COVID-19 samples was the United States, Italy and Spain. From T cells, B-cell-depleted T cells, or PBMCs came the material, which was cDNA or gDNA.

Germline CDR1 KGHDR, CDR2 SFDVKD. V lost 4 bases, J lost 4 bases, and 18 bases lay in between. This CDR3 spans 17 amino acids. This table comes from immunoSEQ multiplex PCR, and its TCRdb copy is limited to in-frame clones, with some not included. This sample has roughly 150,000 clones, with around 88% found just once. This clonotype was obtained from a human donor in a cohort sampled during active COVID-19. Input material: peripheral blood. This chain links TRBV24-1 with TRBJ2-2; D is possibly TRBD2 (6 bases). The CDR3 DNA sequence: TGTGCCACCAGTGACCCGACGGAGGGAACGGGCACCGGGGAGCTGTTTTTT. Translation: CATSDPTEGTGTGELFF.